The next 14 T cell receptor beta chains were all read from a single sample in a study of blood T cells in healthy people across ages. The second PCR ran roughly 6 to 11 cycles with a sample-barcoded 5' primer and J-beta primers. TCRdb re-analysed the 5' RACE reads in MiXCR, keeping a single row per CDR3 protein. This sample carries roughly 1.4 million distinct CDR3 sequences, approximately 59% of them seen once, and the ten largest clones take 5.5% to 8%. The source material was blood. Source of these receptors: a man younger than 30 in good health.

V is TRBV7-2 and J is TRBJ2-5; tentatively, D is TRBD1 or TRBD2 (5 bases each). From germline, CDR1 is SGHTA and CDR2 FQGNSA. The CDR3 is 18 amino acids. Trimming took 1 base from V and 9 from J, leaving 27 bases between them. The CDR3 DNA sequence: TGTGCCAGCAGCTTAGGACAATCCCGGGACCTGGGGAGAGGGGCCCAGTACTTC. Residues: CASSLGQSRDLGRGAQYF.

This chain connects TRBV4-1 to TRBJ2-4; TRBD1 matches at 9 bases. The assigned J gene may be wrong: the sequence end matches TRBJ2-7 better. The germline CDR1 and CDR2 sequences are MGHRA and YSYEKL. The CDR3 covers 15 residues. The CDR3 coding sequence is TGCGCCAGCAGCCTTGAAAGGGGACAGGGCTACGAGCAGTACTTC. It specifies CASSLERGQGYEQYF.

The gene calls are TRBV29-1 and TRBJ2-4, with a weak D call TRBD1 (5 bases). Germline V gene sequence: CDR1 SQVTM, CDR2 ANQGSEA. The length of the CDR3 is 11 residues. V shed 6 bases and J shed 13 bases, with 16 bases lying between them. The CDR3 region is CSVSDKFKQYF. Here the CDR3 DNA reads TGCAGCGTCTCGGACAAGTTCAAGCAGTACTTC.

About this clonotype itself: A junction end diverges from the germline sequence, so it may reflect a read error. The J gene is TRBJ1-2, the V gene TRBV28; D is perhaps TRBD1 (6 bases). Per germline, CDR1 MDHEN and CDR2 SYDVKM. This CDR3 is 16 amino acids long. The CDR3 spells CASTYIRQATNYGYTF. DNA of the CDR3: TGTGCCAGCACTTATATTCGACAGGCAACTAACTATGGTTACACCTTC.

This clonotype was seen just once. In DNA form, the CDR3 reads TGCAGTTCGCAGAGCCCGCGGGAGGGAAGGGAGCAGTACTTC. Amino acids: CSSQSPREGREQYF. The rearrangement joins TRBV20-1 to TRBJ2-1; the match to TRBD2 covers 9 bases. The J call may be faulty, since TRBJ2-7 better matches the DNA end. Germline V CDR1 and CDR2: DFQATT, SNEGSKA (reference sequence). CDR3 length equals 14 residues.

The chain combines TRBV7-2 with TRBJ1-1; D is undetermined. Trimming took off 2 bases at V and 4 bases at J, with 11 bases between the two ends. The CDR3 has 14 amino acids. The germline CDR1 and CDR2 sequences are SGHTA and FQGNSA. This CDR3 reads CASSLHPTATEAFF. The CDR3 coding sequence is TGTGCCAGCAGCTTACACCCCACGGCCACTGAAGCTTTCTTT. Filled out from reference TRBV7-2 and TRBJ1-1, the complete variable domain reads GAGVSQSPSNKVTEKGKDVELRCDPISGHTALYWYRQSLGQGLEFLIYFQGNSAPDKSGLPSDRFSAERTGGSVSTLTIQRTQQEDSAVYLCASSLHPTATEAFFGQGTRLTVV.

The chain combines TRBV12-3 or TRBV12-4 with TRBJ2-5; 9 bases are shared with TRBD2. This CDR3 comprises 14 residues. V shed 8 bases, J shed 2 bases, and the junction held 6 bases outside the gene matches. The CDR3 sequence: CASGGRGWQETQYF. Here the CDR3 DNA reads TGTGCCAGCGGCGGGAGGGGGTGGCAAGAGACCCAGTACTTC.

As to this clonotype: Germline and junction disagree at one end, which may indicate a read error. This rearrangement joins TRBV29-1 to TRBJ2-7; D gene ambiguous. The tail of the sequence fits TRBJ2-1 better, so the J call may be wrong. This CDR3 spans 11 amino acids. CDR1 is SQVTM and CDR2 is ANQGSEA in the germline V gene. The CDR3 sequence: CSVEGYDEQFF. CDR3 in DNA: TGCAGCGTTGAAGGCTACGATGAGCAGTTCTTC.

This sequence joins TRBV7-2 and TRBJ1-1; D unclear. The germline CDR1 and CDR2 sequences are SGHTA and FQGNSA. This CDR3 is built from 15 residues. Trimming removed 1 base from V and 6 bases from J, with 15 bases in between. This CDR3 is CASSLVQAGRAEAFF. CDR3 DNA: TGTGCCAGCAGCTTAGTCCAGGCTGGTAGGGCTGAAGCTTTCTTT.

V gene TRBV7-8 combines with J gene TRBJ2-1; a possible D gene is TRBD2 (6 bases). Deletions cut 5 bases from V and 7 bases from J, with 21 bases between. The CDR3 runs 16 residues. Germline CDR1 and CDR2: SGHVS and FQNEAQ. This chain's CDR3 is CASSPPGGVGGNEQFF. CDR3 bases: TGTGCCAGCAGCCCCCCCGGAGGGGTCGGAGGGAATGAGCAGTTCTTC.

V is TRBV4-2 and J is TRBJ2-7; D is ambiguous. V lost 0 bases and J lost 1, with 10 bases in between. Germline V gives CDR1 LGHNA, CDR2 YNFKEQ. The CDR3 is made up of 15 amino acids. CDR3 region: CASSQEPGQSYEQYF. The DNA for the CDR3 is TGTGCCAGCAGCCAAGAGCCTGGCCAATCCTACGAGCAGTACTTC.

The chain has TRBV6-5 and TRBJ1-5; TRBD1 matches at 8 bases. This CDR3 contains 15 residues. From germline, CDR1 is MNHEY and CDR2 SVGAGI. J was trimmed by 6 bases and V by 6 bases; bases with no gene match: 10. CDR3 sequence (DNA): TGTGCCAGCAGCCCTACTCGGACAGGGTCTCAGCCCCAGCATTTT. Amino acid sequence: CASSPTRTGSQPQHF.

The chain links TRBV9 to TRBJ2-5; TRBD2 agrees at 8 bases. The CDR3 covers 15 residues. Germline V lookup: CDR1 SGDLS, CDR2 YYNGEE. The V and J ends lost 3 bases and 5 bases, in that order; junction bases with no gene match: 9. The CDR3 sequence: CASSASGSKFETQYF. The CDR3 DNA reads as TGTGCCAGCAGCGCAAGCGGGAGTAAGTTTGAGACCCAGTACTTC.

This chain links TRBV29-1 with TRBJ1-2, with 11 nucleotides matching TRBD1. This CDR3 region has 15 residues. With V trimmed by 0 bases and J by 5 bases, 5 bases remained unmatched. Looked up from germline, CDR1 is SQVTM and CDR2 is ANQGSEA. DNA for the CDR3: TGCAGCGTTGAAGATACGGGACAGGGGGTTTATGGCTACACCTTC. Residues: CSVEDTGQGVYGYTF.